The TCR beta chain under discussion was sequenced for a study of blood T cell repertoires in COVID-19. On the study more broadly: The United States, Italy and Spain provided the acute and convalescent COVID-19 samples. PBMCs, B-cell-depleted T cells, or T cells were the source of the cDNA or gDNA that made up the material.

Under the authors' procedure: Reference gene primers were amplified, and this amplification served to estimate nucleated cell counts. Here immunoSEQ multiplex PCR was the method, and the copy in TCRdb shows in-frame clones only, minus some. That table supplies the V and J calls and clone size; D and trimming were determined from the DNA. Of 350,000 to 500,000 clones listed, roughly 89% are singletons. CDR1 and CDR2 (germline): KGHSH, LQKENI. V was cut by 2 bases and J by 2 bases, with 13 bases left in between. The CDR3 length is 15 residues. The genes are TRBV18 and TRBJ2-7; the D gene is possibly TRBD1 (6 bases). The sequence was collected from a man in his late teens or twenties with COVID-19, enrolled during active disease. The source material was peripheral blood. The CDR3: CASSPGQLKTYEQYF. The DNA for the CDR3 is TGTGCCAGCTCACCAGGACAGCTCAAAACCTACGAGCAGTACTTC.